One sample yielded the 6 T cell receptor beta chains listed below, sequenced in a study of blood T cell repertoires in COVID-19. Measured with immunoSEQ multiplex PCR; TCRdb has only the in-frame clones, and not every one. The repertoire holds approximately 190,000 clones, with 70% to 90% as singletons. The sequencing sample was made of peripheral blood. Receptors originate from a man between 60 and 70 years old with active or convalescent COVID-19.

The chain links TRBV4-1 to TRBJ2-7; TRBD1 is a possible D gene (6 bases). V was shortened by 2 bases and J by 4 bases, with 18 bases between the two germline ends. CDR3 length: 16 amino acids. Germline loops: CDR1 MGHRA, CDR2 YSYEKL. This chain's CDR3 is CASSQSMGAGLYEQYF. The CDR3 DNA follows: TGCGCCAGCAGCCAATCCATGGGGGCCGGATTGTACGAGCAGTACTTC.

The chain uses TRBV10-3 and TRBJ2-1; 14 nucleotides agree with TRBD2. Germline loops: CDR1 ENHRY, CDR2 SYGVKD. The ends lost 10 bases at V and 13 bases at J; junction bases unmatched: 9. The CDR3 is 13 residues long. CDR3 residues: CATRGLAGADQFF. CDR3 sequence (DNA): TGTGCCACCCGGGGACTAGCGGGGGCCGACCAGTTCTTC.

The chain couples TRBV11-2 to TRBJ2-3, with D unclear. The V gene lost 1 base and the J gene lost 1 base, with 6 bases spanning the gap. Germline-derived CDR1 and CDR2 are SGHAT and FQNNGV. CDR3 length: 14 amino acids. The CDR3, as DNA: TGTGCCAGCAGCTTAGGACTGGGCACAGATACGCAGTATTTT. Its translation is CASSLGLGTDTQYF.

This chain uses TRBV18 with TRBJ2-2; weak D call: TRBD2 (7 bases). Germline V gene lookup returns CDR1 KGHSH and CDR2 LQKENI. Between the trimmed V and J ends, which lost 3 bases and 5 bases, there was a span of 16 bases. The CDR3 spans 16 residues. CDR3 in amino acids: CASSPPTGRETGELFF. CDR3 bases: TGTGCCAGCTCACCGCCTACAGGGAGGGAAACCGGGGAGCTGTTTTTT.

This chain links TRBV19 with TRBJ2-2; 7 nucleotides line up with TRBD2. The CDR3 contains 18 residues. Germline V gene sequence: CDR1 LNHDA, CDR2 SQIVND (reference sequence). V shed 4 bases and J 0 bases; nucleotides not matched to a gene: 11. CDR3 in amino acids: CASSNSRKRGSNTGELFF. The CDR3 nucleotides are TGTGCCAGTAGTAACTCCCGAAAGCGGGGTTCGAACACCGGGGAGCTGTTTTTT.

V and J are TRBV3-1 (or the pseudogene TRBV3-2) and TRBJ2-2; 10 positions agree with TRBD1. Germline CDR1 is LGHDT and CDR2 is YNNKEL (reference sequence). J was trimmed by 1 base and V by 4 bases; bases with no gene match: 0. The CDR3 loop spans 15 amino acids. In nucleotides, the CDR3 is TGTGCCAGCAGCCGGGACAGGGGGAACACCGGGGAGCTGTTTTTT. Amino acids: CASSRDRGNTGELFF.